This TCR beta chain derives from a study of T-cell reconstitution after alpha-beta-depleted transplantation in children. Germline V gives CDR1 SSHAT, CDR2 FNYEAQ (reference sequence). This CDR3 has 16 residues. A TCRbeta library incorporating unique molecular identifiers was prepared. TCRdb re-called the PCR reads through MiXCR, storing one row per CDR3 protein. The sample includes around 190,000 distinct CDR3 sequences, approximately 6.3% of them seen just once. This clonotype was found many times. At one boundary the junction diverges from the germline segment, which might be a read error. This TCR was sampled from a boy aged 2 to 9 with acute lymphoblastic leukemia, due to receive a stem cell transplant. The sample consisted of PBMCs, taken before TCRalphabeta/CD19-depleted stem cell transplant. The V gene is TRBV7-7, the J gene TRBJ2-5; 15 bases are a match to TRBD2. CDR3 amino acids: CASSRNGLAGGETQYF. DNA of the CDR3: TGTGCTAGCAGCCGAAACGGACTAGCGGGGGGGGAGACCCAGTACTTC.